This T cell receptor beta chain comes out of a study of blood T cell repertoires in COVID-19. Study summary: Collection of acute and convalescent COVID-19 samples took place in the United States, Italy and Spain.

Assay: immunoSEQ multiplex PCR; the TCRdb copy retains only in-frame clones and omits some. The profile covers about 98,000 clones, with 81% appearing a single time and about 11% taken by the ten largest. With 7 bases removed from V and 3 bases from J, the gap between germline ends came to 12 bases. This CDR3 contains 13 residues. Germline values: CDR1 MDHEN, CDR2 SYDVKM. Specimen: peripheral blood. V and J are TRBV28 and TRBJ1-1, with a possible D match to TRBD1 (6 bases). The TCR sequence derives from a woman older than 75 with acute or convalescent COVID-19. The CDR3 DNA reads TGTGCCAGCAATGGGGGCGCGGACACTGAAGCTTTCTTT. It is translated as CASNGGADTEAFF. Supplemented by reference TRBV28 and TRBJ1-1, the full variable domain reads DVKVTQSSRYLVKRTGEKVFLECVQDMDHENMFWYRQDPGLGLRLIYFSYDVKMKEKGDIPEGYSVSREKKERFSLILESASTNQTSMYLCASNGGADTEAFFGQGTRLTVV.